Following are 10 T cell receptor beta chains from one sample sequenced in a study of low-dose radiotherapy and immunotherapy resistance in tumors. Both TCRalpha and TCRbeta chains were reverse transcribed with V-gene-specific primers. Amplification of TCRs used a constant-region primer and V-primer adapter for 20 PCR cycles. From the reads, TCRdb called clonotypes with MiXCR, one entry per CDR3 protein. The table lists fewer than 110,000 distinct CDR3 sequences, less than 25% of them singletons. Specified time point: after trial treatment. Treatment: LDRT plus nivolumab, ipilimumab, low-dose cyclophosphamide and aspirin (RACIN trial). The starting material was PBMCs, obtained after low-dose radiotherapy plus immunotherapy. These receptors all come from a male donor with prostate cancer.

The V gene is TRBV12-3 or TRBV12-4, the J gene TRBJ2-2; 8 bases are a match to TRBD2. The V and J ends lost 6 bases and 5 bases, in that order; junction bases with no gene match: 8. The CDR3 runs to 15 residues. DNA of the CDR3: TGTGCCAGCAGCCCCCGGGTAGCGGGGACCGGGGAGCTGTTTTTT. Residues: CASSPRVAGTGELFF.

At least ten counts were recorded for this clonotype. This chain joins TRBV12-3 or TRBV12-4 and TRBJ2-7; a possible D gene is TRBD2 (6 bases). The germline V and J ends were trimmed by 0 bases and 3 bases, with 12 bases remaining between them. The CDR3 covers 15 residues. CDR3 nucleotides: TGTGCCAGCAGTTTAGCGCTCGGACTAAGCTACGAGCAGTACTTC. Translation: CASSLALGLSYEQYF.

This clonotype was detected many times. The chain uses TRBV5-6 and TRBJ2-2; D remains unclear. Trimming left V 5 bases short and J 5 bases short, with 7 bases between. This CDR3 is 12 amino acids long. Germline V gives CDR1 SGHDT, CDR2 YYEEEE. The CDR3: CASSFGTGELFF. As DNA, the CDR3 is TGTGCCAGCAGTTTCGGGACCGGGGAGCTGTTTTTT.

This clonotype was found many times. The chain's CDR3 is CASRGADEQFF. CDR3 nucleotides: TGTGCCAGCAGGGGTGCGGATGAGCAGTTCTTC. This chain connects TRBV3-1 to TRBJ2-1; no definite D call. This CDR3 contains 11 residues. V gave up 6 bases and J gave up 8 bases, with 8 bases separating them. Germline V gives CDR1 LGHDT, CDR2 YNNKEL (reference sequence).

Regarding this clonotype: A read error likely explains this, since a far larger clone differs by one base. The chain combines TRBV13 with TRBJ1-6; D not certain. In germline, CDR1 is PRHDT, CDR2 FYEKMQ (reference sequence). The V end was cut by 8 bases, the J end by 10 bases, with 24 bases between. The CDR3 is 16 residues long. CDR3 sequence: CASYDFGRRSKSPLHF. DNA of the CDR3: TGTGCCAGCTATGACTTTGGGCGGAGATCGAAGTCACCCCTCCACTTT.

In its sample, this clonotype ranks as medium-sized (0.01 to 0.1%). The chain links TRBV2 to TRBJ2-3; tentative D call: TRBD1 (6 bases). The V end lost 9 bases, the J end lost 3 bases, and 13 bases lay between the germline ends. CDR3 length equals 13 residues. Germline-derived CDR1 and CDR2 are SNHLY and FYNNEI. The DNA for the CDR3 is TGTGCCAGACAGGGTCTGGATACAGATACGCAGTATTTT. As protein: CARQGLDTDTQYF.

Details on this clonotype: This could be a read error, since a much larger clone is one nucleotide away. The chain employs TRBV20-1 and TRBJ2-5, with a tentative D call TRBD2 (5 bases). Per the germline V gene, CDR1 is DFQATT and CDR2 is SNEGSKA (reference sequence). The CDR3 consists of 15 residues. The V end lost 3 bases, the J end lost 2 bases, and 16 bases lay between the germline ends. The CDR3 reads CSARGVERKQETQYF. The CDR3 DNA follows: TGCAGTGCTAGGGGAGTTGAGCGCAAACAAGAGACCCAGTACTTC.

This clonotype was recorded at least ten times. The chain carries TRBV6-5 and TRBJ1-5, with D maybe TRBD1 (5 bases). Trimming shortened V by 8 bases and J by 7 bases, and 15 bases separated the two germline ends. There are 13 residues in the CDR3. CDR1 is MNHEY and CDR2 is SVGAGI in the germline V gene. The CDR3: CASSLQGPQPQHF. The CDR3 coding sequence is TGTGCCAGCTCCCTCCAGGGCCCGCAGCCCCAGCATTTT.

This clonotype was observed many times. The J gene is TRBJ1-1, the V gene TRBV11-2; D gene unclear. Germline-derived CDR1 and CDR2 are SGHAT and FQNNGV. The CDR3 consists of 14 residues. Trimming shortened V by 2 bases and J by 5 bases, and 12 bases separated the two germline ends. For the CDR3, the DNA is TGTGCCAGCAGCTTAACAAGGGATGGAACTGAAGCTTTCTTT. Protein product: CASSLTRDGTEAFF. The full variable domain, with the rest looked up from reference TRBV11-2 and TRBJ1-1, is EAGVAQSPRYKIIEKRQSVAFWCNPISGHATLYWYQQILGQGPKLLIQFQNNGVVDDSQLPKDRFSAERLKGVDSTLKIQPAKLEDSAVYLCASSLTRDGTEAFFGQGTRLTVV.

This clonotype was seen ten or more times. The J gene is TRBJ2-1, the V gene TRBV29-1, with 8 bases fitting TRBD2. The junction had 9 bases not matched to a gene; V was cut back by 7 bases and J by 4 bases. There are 14 residues in the CDR3. In germline, CDR1 is SQVTM, CDR2 ANQGSEA. CDR3 protein: CSAPPSGSYNEQFF. The DNA for the CDR3 is TGCAGCGCCCCCCCCAGCGGGAGTTACAATGAGCAGTTCTTC.